This TCR beta chain was retrieved from a study of multiple sclerosis patients with progressive multifocal leukoencephalopathy. General observations from the study: Clones expanded at PML were already present before and during natalizumab.

On this clone: The antigen is unknown.

The CDR3 length is 16 residues. The trim removed 0 bases at V and 1 base at J, leaving 5 bases unmatched. Germline V gene data show CDR1 as SGHTS and CDR2 as YDEGEE. This was a survey-level run. This table comes from immunoSEQ multiplex PCR, and its TCRdb copy is limited to in-frame clones, with some not included. This table holds fewer than 35,000 clones, approximately 89% found once. The time point: before natalizumab initiation. T0 refers to blood drawn before natalizumab was first infused. The chain joins TRBV5-8 to TRBJ2-5, with 8 bases lining up with TRBD1. Specimen: PBMCs. This TCR was sampled from a human donor with multiple sclerosis. The DNA of the CDR3 is TGTGCCAGCAGCTTGGGACAGGGGACGGTCCAAGAGACCCAGTACTTC. Amino acid sequence: CASSLGQGTVQETQYF.